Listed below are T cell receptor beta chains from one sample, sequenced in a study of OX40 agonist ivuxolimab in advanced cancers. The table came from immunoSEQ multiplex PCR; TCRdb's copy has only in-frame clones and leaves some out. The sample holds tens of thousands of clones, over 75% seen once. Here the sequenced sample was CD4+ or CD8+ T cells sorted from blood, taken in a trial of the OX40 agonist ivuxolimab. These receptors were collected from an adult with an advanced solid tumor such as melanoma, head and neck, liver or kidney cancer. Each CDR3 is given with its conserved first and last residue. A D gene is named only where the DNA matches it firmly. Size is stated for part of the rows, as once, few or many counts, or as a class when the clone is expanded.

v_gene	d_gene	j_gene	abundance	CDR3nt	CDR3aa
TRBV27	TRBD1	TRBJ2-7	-	TGTGCCAGCAGTCGGACAGGGGGCTACGGGTACGAGCAGTACTTC	CASSRTGGYGYEQYF
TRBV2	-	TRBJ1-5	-	TGTGCCAGCAGTTGGAGCAGGGGAGGAGGCAATCAGCCCCAGCATTTT	CASSWSRGGGNQPQHF
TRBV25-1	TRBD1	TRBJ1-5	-	TGTGCCAGCAGTGCAGACAGGGCCCCCGGGGGACCCCAGCATTTT	CASSADRAPGGPQHF
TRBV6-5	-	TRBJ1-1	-	TGTGCCAGCAGTTACTCCGCCGTCGTGAACACTGAAGCTTTCTTT	CASSYSAVVNTEAFF
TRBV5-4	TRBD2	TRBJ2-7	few	TGTGCCAGCAGCTCCCCGACTAGCGGGGGGGAGCAGTACTTC	CASSSPTSGGEQYF
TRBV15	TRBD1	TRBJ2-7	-	TGTGCCACCAGCATGGGACAGGGATCCTACGAGCAGTACTTC	CATSMGQGSYEQYF
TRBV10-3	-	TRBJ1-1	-	TGTGCCGCCATGCAGGCGGTGAACACTGAAGCTTTCTTT	CAAMQAVNTEAFF
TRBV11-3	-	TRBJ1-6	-	TGTGCCAGCAGCTTAGGCGGCTATAATTCACCCCTCCACTTT	CASSLGGYNSPLHF
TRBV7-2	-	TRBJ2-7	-	TGTGCCAGCAGCTCCTCCACGGCCTACGAGCAGTACTTC	CASSSSTAYEQYF
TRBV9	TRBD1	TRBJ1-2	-	TGTGCCAGCAGCCCCCGGGACAGGGGGAACTATGGCTACACCTTC	CASSPRDRGNYGYTF
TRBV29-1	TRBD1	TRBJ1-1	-	TGCAGCGTGAGACAGGGGAACACTGAAGCTTTCTTT	CSVRQGNTEAFF
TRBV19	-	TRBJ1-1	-	TGTGCCAGTAGTATGCCGTCTCTCTACACTGAAGCTTTCTTT	CASSMPSLYTEAFF
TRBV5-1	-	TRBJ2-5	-	TGCGCCAGCAGCTTTGGGGGGGACAGGCGGGAGACCCAGTACTTC	CASSFGGDRRETQYF
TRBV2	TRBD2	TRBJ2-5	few	TGTGCCAGCAAGACTAGCGGGAATATAGAGACCCAGTACTTC	CASKTSGNIETQYF
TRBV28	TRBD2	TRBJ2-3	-	TGTGCCTGCCGACGGGACTATATCGAAGATACGCAGTATTTT	CACRRDYIEDTQYF
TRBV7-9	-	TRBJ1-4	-	TGTGCCAGCAGCCCGAGCTACGCAACTAATGAAAAACTGTTTTTT	CASSPSYATNEKLFF
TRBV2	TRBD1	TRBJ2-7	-	TGTGCCAGCAGTGAAGCGACGGGACAGAGCTACGAGCAGTACTTC	CASSEATGQSYEQYF
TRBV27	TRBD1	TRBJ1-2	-	TGTGCCAGCAGCATTACCGGGACAGGGTGGTATGGCTACACCTTC	CASSITGTGWYGYTF
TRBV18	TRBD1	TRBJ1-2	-	TGTGCCAGCTCACCACCGGTTGCTGGGACAGGGGAAGTCTTC	CASSPPVAGTGEVF
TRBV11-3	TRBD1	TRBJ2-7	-	TGTGCCAGCAGCCGGGGACAGTGGGACTACGAGCAGTACTTC	CASSRGQWDYEQYF
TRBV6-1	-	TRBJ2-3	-	TGTGCCAGCAGTGAATACAAGATGGCGGGGGCCGTCACAGATACGCAGTATTTT	CASSEYKMAGAVTDTQYF
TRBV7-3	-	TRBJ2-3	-	TGTGCCAGCAGCCCTCACCCCAGCACAGATACGCAGTATTTT	CASSPHPSTDTQYF
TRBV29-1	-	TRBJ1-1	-	TGCAGCGCGACCTCGCCAGGAGAAGCTTTCTTT	CSATSPGEAFF
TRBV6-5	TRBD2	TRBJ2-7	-	TGTGCCAGCAGTCCTCGGACTAGCGGGGATTACGAGCAGTACTTC	CASSPRTSGDYEQYF
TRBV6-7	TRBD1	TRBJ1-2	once	TGTGCCAGCAGTTACAGCGCAGGGGGGAAAAACTATGGCTACACCTTC	CASSYSAGGKNYGYTF
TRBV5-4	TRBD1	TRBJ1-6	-	TGTGCCAGCAAGAAGGGAGGCTCACAGGGGGCCAATTCACCCCTCCACTTT	CASKKGGSQGANSPLHF
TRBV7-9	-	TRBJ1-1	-	TGTGCCAGCAACCTAGAACAGGGCCTGAACACTGAAGCTTTCTTT	CASNLEQGLNTEAFF
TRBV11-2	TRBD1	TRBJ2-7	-	TGTGCCAGCAGCTTAGACCCGACAGGGGTAGTCGCCTACGAGCAGTACTTC	CASSLDPTGVVAYEQYF
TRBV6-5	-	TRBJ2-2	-	TGTGCCAGCAGTTATAAAGGGACCGGGGAGCTGTTTTTT	CASSYKGTGELFF
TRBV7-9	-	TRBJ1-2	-	TGTGCCAGCAGCTTAGGACAGGACTCCCGCAATGGCTACACCTTC	CASSLGQDSRNGYTF
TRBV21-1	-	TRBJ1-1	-	TGTGCCAGCAGCCACCCCGGGACACTGAACACTGAAGCTTTCTTT	CASSHPGTLNTEAFF
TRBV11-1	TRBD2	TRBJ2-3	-	TGTGCCAGCAGCTTAGAAGGGACTAGAGACGATGGGGGGACGCAGTATTTT	CASSLEGTRDDGGTQYF
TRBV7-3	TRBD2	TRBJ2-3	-	TGTGCCAGCAGCTTCGGGGGGTATGGCACAGATACGCAGTATTTT	CASSFGGYGTDTQYF
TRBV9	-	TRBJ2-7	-	TGTGCCAGCAGCGGGACGGACTCAGGTTACGAGCAGTACTTC	CASSGTDSGYEQYF
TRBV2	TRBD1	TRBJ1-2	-	TGTGCCAGCAGTGAAAGGCAGGGGGCTGTCTATGGCTACACCTTC	CASSERQGAVYGYTF
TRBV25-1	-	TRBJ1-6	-	TGTGCCAGCAGTGAGGGACTGTTTAATTCACCCCTCCACTTT	CASSEGLFNSPLHF
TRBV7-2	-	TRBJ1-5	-	TGTGCCAGCAGCTCCCGGCTGGGGGGAGATCAGCCCCAGCATTTT	CASSSRLGGDQPQHF
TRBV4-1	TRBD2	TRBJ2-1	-	TGCGCCAGCAGCCAAGTACTCCTAGCGGCATACAATGAGCAGTTCTTC	CASSQVLLAAYNEQFF
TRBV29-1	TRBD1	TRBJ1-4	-	TGCAGCGGATCGGACAGGGCAGATGAAAAACTGTTTTTT	CSGSDRADEKLFF
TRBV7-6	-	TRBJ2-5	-	TGTGCCAGCAGTCAGCGACCAGGGGACGGAGAAGAGACCCAGTACTTC	CASSQRPGDGEETQYF
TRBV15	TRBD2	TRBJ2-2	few	TGTGCCACCAGCAGGCGGGGGAGCACCGGGGAGCTGTTTTTT	CATSRRGSTGELFF
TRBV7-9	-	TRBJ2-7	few	TGTGCCAGTACAGGCCGAAGCTCCTACGAGCAGTACTTC	CASTGRSSYEQYF
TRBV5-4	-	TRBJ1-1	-	TGTGCCAGCACCTTGGACGTAGGGAACACTGAAGCTTTCTTT	CASTLDVGNTEAFF
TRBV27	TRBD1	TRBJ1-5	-	TGTGCCAGCAGTTTGGAGACAGGGGGCAATCAGCCCCAGCATTTT	CASSLETGGNQPQHF
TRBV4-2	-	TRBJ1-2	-	TGTGCCAGCAGCCAAGAAGCAGGGAACGACTATGGCTACACCTTC	CASSQEAGNDYGYTF
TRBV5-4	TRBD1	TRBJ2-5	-	TGTGCCAGCAGCAAAGATCCGGGACAGGGGAGAGAGACCCAGTACTTC	CASSKDPGQGRETQYF
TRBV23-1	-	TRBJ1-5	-	TGCGCCAGCAGTTCCCCATGCCTAGGGCTGGGCGGCAATCAGCCCCAGCATTTT	CASSSPCLGLGGNQPQHF
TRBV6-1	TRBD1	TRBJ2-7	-	TGTGCCAGCAAACCCGGGACAGGGTCCTACGAGCAGTACTTC	CASKPGTGSYEQYF
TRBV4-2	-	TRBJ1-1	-	TGTGCCAGCAGCCAAGGCCCGAACACTGAAGCTTTCTTT	CASSQGPNTEAFF
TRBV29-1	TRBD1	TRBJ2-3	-	TGCAGCGTTGAAGGTGGCGGACAGGGATCGACAGATACGCAGTATTTT	CSVEGGGQGSTDTQYF
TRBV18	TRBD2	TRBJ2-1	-	TGTGCCAGCTCACGAATAGGGACTAGCGGGGACCCCTACAATGAGCAGTTCTTC	CASSRIGTSGDPYNEQFF
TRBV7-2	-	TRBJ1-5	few	TGTGCCAGCAGCTCTCAGGGAAATCAGCCCCAGCATTTT	CASSSQGNQPQHF
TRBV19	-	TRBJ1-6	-	TGTGCCAGTAGTTATGGCAGGGTGGCTTCACCCCTCCACTTT	CASSYGRVASPLHF
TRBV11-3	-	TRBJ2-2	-	TGTGCCAGCAACAAAGGAACCACCGGGGAGCTGTTTTTT	CASNKGTTGELFF
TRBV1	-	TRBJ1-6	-	TGCACCAGCAGCCACCCCTTAAAGATCTATAATTCACCCCTCCACTTT	CTSSHPLKIYNSPLHF
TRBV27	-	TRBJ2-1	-	TGTGCCAGCACCTCGAGGGCTAAAAGGGGCGGTGAGCAGTTCTTC	CASTSRAKRGGEQFF